A selection of T cell receptor beta chains follows, all from one sample in a study of blood T cell repertoires in COVID-19. Method: immunoSEQ multiplex PCR; TCRdb's copy keeps in-frame clones and lacks some. The table records about 87,000 clones, around four fifths of them present only once. The sequencing sample was made of peripheral blood. The origin of the receptors is a woman aged 60 to 75 with acute or convalescent COVID-19. CDR3s include the opening cysteine and the closing phenylalanine or tryptophan. The D gene is left open where the match is weak. Not every row has a clone size; where given, it reads once, few, many or a size class.

CDR3 DNA	CDR3 protein	D gene	V gene	clone size	J gene
TGCGCCAGCAGCTTCACGCCCCAGGGCTCCTACAATGAGCAGTTCTTC	CASSFTPQGSYNEQFF	NA	TRBV5-1	NA	TRBJ2-1
TGTGCCAGCAGTGGGGACAGGCAAGCCAAAAACATTCAGTACTTC	CASSGDRQAKNIQYF	TRBD1	TRBV2	NA	TRBJ2-4
TGTGCCAGCAGTTACTCACAGGGGAAAGCTTTCTTT	CASSYSQGKAFF	TRBD1	TRBV6-5	NA	TRBJ1-1
TGTGCCAGCAGCAGTATAGCGGCGAACACTGAAGCTTTCTTT	CASSSIAANTEAFF	NA	TRBV3-1/TRBV3-2	NA	TRBJ1-1
TGTGCCAGCACTTCGGGGTTTGGGAATCAGCCCCAGCATTTT	CASTSGFGNQPQHF	NA	TRBV6-5	NA	TRBJ1-5
TGTGCCACCAGTGATTTCAGGGGCGGGAGCACAGATACGCAGTATTTT	CATSDFRGGSTDTQYF	NA	TRBV24-1	NA	TRBJ2-3
TGTGCCTGGAGAAGCGGGGGCAGCACAGATACGCAGTATTTT	CAWRSGGSTDTQYF	TRBD2	TRBV30	NA	TRBJ2-3
TGTGCCAGCAGCTCCCGACAGGAGCCCTATGGCTACACCTTC	CASSSRQEPYGYTF	NA	TRBV7-6	NA	TRBJ1-2
TGTGCCAGCAGTTCAGGGGCCGCAGGGGACTATGGCTACACCTTC	CASSSGAAGDYGYTF	NA	TRBV6-5	NA	TRBJ1-2
TGCGCCAGCAGTCAAGGACAGACCCCCCCACACCACAATTCACCCCTCCACTTT	CASSQGQTPPHHNSPLHF	NA	TRBV23-1	few	TRBJ1-6
TGTGCCAGCAGATCCGGGACAGAGGACTCCCCTCTGTACTTC	CASRSGTEDSPLYF	TRBD1	TRBV6-5	NA	TRBJ2-5
TGTGCCAGCAGCTTAGTGGACAGCTACAATGAGCAGTTCTTC	CASSLVDSYNEQFF	NA	TRBV11-3	NA	TRBJ2-1
TGTGCCTGGAGTGTTAAGGCAGGGATTATGAACACTGAAGCTTTCTTT	CAWSVKAGIMNTEAFF	NA	TRBV30	NA	TRBJ1-1
TGTGCCTGGAGTGCCGGACAGGGTATGTTGCAGCCCCAGCATTTT	CAWSAGQGMLQPQHF	TRBD1	TRBV30	NA	TRBJ1-5
TGCGCCAGCCGACCCCGACAGGGTGGGGTGTCGGGGGCTTATGGCTACACCTTC	CASRPRQGGVSGAYGYTF	TRBD1	TRBV10-2	few	TRBJ1-2
TGCGCCAGCAAGGGGGTGATGAACACCGGGGAGCTGTTTTTT	CASKGVMNTGELFF	NA	TRBV5-1	once	TRBJ2-2
TGCGCCAGCAGCCAGGACATACAGGGGGGCGAGCAGTACTTC	CASSQDIQGGEQYF	TRBD1	TRBV5-1	NA	TRBJ2-7
TGTGCCAGCAGTTGGGTTTTGGAGAACACCATATATTTT	CASSWVLENTIYF	NA	TRBV6-5	NA	TRBJ1-3
TGCAGCGCGGACCAGGGGGCACAAGGAACTGAAGCTTTCTTT	CSADQGAQGTEAFF	TRBD1	TRBV29-1	NA	TRBJ1-1
TGTGCCAGCAGTTACCCCCGGACGGGGGGTGCCTACGAGCAGTACTTC	CASSYPRTGGAYEQYF	TRBD2	TRBV6-5	NA	TRBJ2-7
TGTGCCAGCAGCCTGACTGAGGGGACTGCTAACTCACCCCTCCACTTT	CASSLTEGTANSPLHF	NA	TRBV13	once	TRBJ1-6
TGTGCCACCGGCATTGGGGGCGCTGAAGCTTTCTTT	CATGIGGAEAFF	NA	TRBV2	NA	TRBJ1-1
TGTGCCAGCAGCTTACGGGACTATATGGGGCAGTACTTC	CASSLRDYMGQYF	TRBD2	TRBV7-9	few	TRBJ2-7
TGTGCCAGCAGCTCTACAGGTCAATATGGCTACACCTTC	CASSSTGQYGYTF	NA	TRBV5-8	NA	TRBJ1-2
TGTGCCAGCAGCTTATCTGGGGGCGGTAGCACTGAAGCTTTCTTT	CASSLSGGGSTEAFF	NA	TRBV7-3	NA	TRBJ1-1
TGTGCCAGCAGCTCTCGGGTTCTCTCCTACAATGAGCAGTTCTTC	CASSSRVLSYNEQFF	NA	TRBV7-6	NA	TRBJ2-1
TGTGCCAGCAGCCCGAGGATTAATTCACCCCTCCACTTT	CASSPRINSPLHF	NA	TRBV7-2	NA	TRBJ1-6
TGCGCCAGCAGCTTGGACGGGTTGAACACTGAAGCTTTCTTT	CASSLDGLNTEAFF	NA	TRBV5-1	NA	TRBJ1-1
TGTGCCAGCAGCCCCTCCAGGGGCTTGGGATCGTGGGGGATGGAGCAGTACTTC	CASSPSRGLGSWGMEQYF	NA	TRBV6-2/TRBV6-3	NA	TRBJ2-7
TGTGCCAGCACGAGATCGACAGGGGGGGCTGAAAAACTGTTTTTT	CASTRSTGGAEKLFF	TRBD1	TRBV6-5	once	TRBJ1-4
TGTGCCAGCAGTGGTAGGGGGACTGAAGCTTTCTTT	CASSGRGTEAFF	NA	TRBV2	NA	TRBJ1-1
TGTGCCAGCAGCTTAAGGGGAGGTCGGGTTCCCCTCCACTTT	CASSLRGGRVPLHF	NA	TRBV5-8	NA	TRBJ1-6
TGCGCCAGCAGCCAGATTTCGGGATCCTACAATGAGCAGTTCTTC	CASSQISGSYNEQFF	NA	TRBV5-1	NA	TRBJ2-1
TGTGCCAGCAGCAAAGGACTAGCGGGGGCCGCGGGTACCGGGGAGCTGTTTTTT	CASSKGLAGAAGTGELFF	TRBD2	TRBV7-2	NA	TRBJ2-2
TGTGCCAGCAGCCCGTTCCCCTATGAAGCTTTCTTT	CASSPFPYEAFF	NA	TRBV7-8	NA	TRBJ1-1
TGTGCCAGCAGTCTGGGACAGGGTCCTGGAAACACCATATATTTT	CASSLGQGPGNTIYF	TRBD1	TRBV6-6	few	TRBJ1-3
TGCGCCAGCACCACTGGAGGGGCGGGGGAAAAACTGTTTTTT	CASTTGGAGEKLFF	NA	TRBV5-1	once	TRBJ1-4
TGTGCCAGCAGCTCCCGATCCCCCGCGGACACCATATATTTT	CASSSRSPADTIYF	NA	TRBV7-9	NA	TRBJ1-3
TGTGCCAGCAGCCAAGGGGCTGGCTATGGCTACACCTTC	CASSQGAGYGYTF	NA	TRBV7-2	few	TRBJ1-2
TGTGCCAGCAGTCCCCTGACGGGAGGGCAAGAGACCCAGTACTTC	CASSPLTGGQETQYF	TRBD2	TRBV28	NA	TRBJ2-5
TGTGCCAGCAGCTTAGCGGTGTCTGGCGGTAACTATGGCTACACCTTC	CASSLAVSGGNYGYTF	NA	TRBV7-2	NA	TRBJ1-2